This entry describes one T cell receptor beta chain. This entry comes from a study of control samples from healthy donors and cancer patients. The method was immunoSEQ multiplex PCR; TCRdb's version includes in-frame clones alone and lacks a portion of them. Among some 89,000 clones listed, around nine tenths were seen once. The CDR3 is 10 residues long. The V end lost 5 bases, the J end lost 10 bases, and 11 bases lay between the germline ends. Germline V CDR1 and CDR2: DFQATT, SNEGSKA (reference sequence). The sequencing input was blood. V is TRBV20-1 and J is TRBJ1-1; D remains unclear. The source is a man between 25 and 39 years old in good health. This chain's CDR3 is CSASGPVAFF. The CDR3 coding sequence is TGCAGTGCTTCTGGGCCTGTAGCTTTCTTT.